This entry describes one T cell receptor (beta chain). The sample is drawn from a study of blood T cell repertoires in COVID-19. About the research overall: The United States, Italy and Spain provided the acute and convalescent COVID-19 samples. T cells, B-cell-depleted T cells, or PBMCs provided the cDNA or gDNA that served as material.

Clinical history reported by participants formed the basis on which cohorts were assigned. Germline lookup yields CDR1 SGHAT and CDR2 FQNNGV. Trimming took 3 bases from V and 2 from J; bases not matched to a gene: 4. CDR3 length: 14 amino acids. Here immunoSEQ multiplex PCR was the method, and the copy in TCRdb shows in-frame clones only, minus some. The table has roughly 520,000 clones, approximately 88% seen once. The receptor was derived from a woman aged 40 to 50 who had recovered from COVID-19. Sequencing used PBMCs or T cells enriched from blood (not recorded which). The chain is built from TRBV11-2 and TRBJ2-7; 7 positions agree with TRBD1. The CDR3 DNA follows: TGTGCCAGCAGCTTTAAAACAGGGGCCTACGAGCAGTACTTC. It encodes CASSFKTGAYEQYF.